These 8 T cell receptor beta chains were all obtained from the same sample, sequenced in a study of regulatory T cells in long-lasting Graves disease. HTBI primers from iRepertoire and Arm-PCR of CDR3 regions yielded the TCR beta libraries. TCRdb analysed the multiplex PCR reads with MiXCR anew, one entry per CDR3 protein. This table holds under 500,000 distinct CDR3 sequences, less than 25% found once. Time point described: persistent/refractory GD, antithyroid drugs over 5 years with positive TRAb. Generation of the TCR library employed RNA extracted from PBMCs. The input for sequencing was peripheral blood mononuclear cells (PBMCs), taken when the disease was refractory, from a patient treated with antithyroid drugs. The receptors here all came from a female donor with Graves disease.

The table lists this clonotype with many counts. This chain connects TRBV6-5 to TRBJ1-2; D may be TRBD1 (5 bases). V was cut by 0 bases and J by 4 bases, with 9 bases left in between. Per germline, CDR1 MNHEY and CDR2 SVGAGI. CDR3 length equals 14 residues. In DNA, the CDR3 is TGTGCCAGCAGTTACTCACGAGGGACCTATGGCTACACCTTC. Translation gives CASSYSRGTYGYTF.

The CDR3 DNA sequence: TGCGCCAGCAGCTTGGGACTGTACCTCGGCGAGCAGTACTTC. Protein: CASSLGLYLGEQYF. The chain recombines TRBV5-1 with TRBJ2-7; D gene uncertain. Germline CDR1 is SGHRS and CDR2 is YFSETQ. Trimming removed 0 bases at V and 6 bases at J, with 13 bases between. The CDR3 covers 14 residues.

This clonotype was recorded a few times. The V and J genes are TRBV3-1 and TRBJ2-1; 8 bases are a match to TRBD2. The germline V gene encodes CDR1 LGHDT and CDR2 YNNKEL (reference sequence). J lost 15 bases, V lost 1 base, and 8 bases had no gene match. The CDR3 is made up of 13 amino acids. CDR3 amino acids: CASSQAGGTRRFF. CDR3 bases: TGTGCCAGCAGCCAAGCTGGCGGGACTAGGCGGTTCTTC.

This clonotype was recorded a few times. Written as DNA, the CDR3 is TGTGCCAGCAGCAAGGAACCGGGACACCTAACCGGGGAGCTGTTTTTT. Translation gives CASSKEPGHLTGELFF. The chain links TRBV12-3 or TRBV12-4 to TRBJ2-2; the D gene is possibly TRBD1 (6 bases). V lost 6 bases, J lost 5 bases, and 19 bases lay in between. This CDR3 has 16 amino acids.

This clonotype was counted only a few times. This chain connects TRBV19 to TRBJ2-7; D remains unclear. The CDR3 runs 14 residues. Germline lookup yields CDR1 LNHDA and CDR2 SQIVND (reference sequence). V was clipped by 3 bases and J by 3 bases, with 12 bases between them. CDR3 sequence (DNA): TGTGCCAGTAGTATCTCCGGACGTAACTACGAGCAGTACTTC. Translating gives CASSISGRNYEQYF. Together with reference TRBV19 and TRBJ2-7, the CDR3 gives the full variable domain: DGGITQSPKYLFRKEGQNVTLSCEQNLNHDAMYWYRQDPGQGLRLIYYSQIVNDFQKGDIAEGYSVSREKKESFPLTVTSAQKNPTAFYLCASSISGRNYEQYFGPGTRLTVT.

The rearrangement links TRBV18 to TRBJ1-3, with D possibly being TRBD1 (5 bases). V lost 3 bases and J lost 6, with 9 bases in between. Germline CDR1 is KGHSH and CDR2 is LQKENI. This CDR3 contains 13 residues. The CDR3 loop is CASSPGVENTIYF. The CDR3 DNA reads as TGTGCCAGCTCACCGGGGGTTGAAAACACCATATATTTT.

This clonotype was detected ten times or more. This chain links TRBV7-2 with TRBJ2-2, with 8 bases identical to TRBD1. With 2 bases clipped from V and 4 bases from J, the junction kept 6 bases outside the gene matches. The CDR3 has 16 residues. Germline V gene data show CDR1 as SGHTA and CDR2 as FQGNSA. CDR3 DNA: TGTGCCAGCAGCTTATCAGGACAGGGTGGCACCGGGGAGCTGTTTTTT. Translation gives CASSLSGQGGTGELFF.

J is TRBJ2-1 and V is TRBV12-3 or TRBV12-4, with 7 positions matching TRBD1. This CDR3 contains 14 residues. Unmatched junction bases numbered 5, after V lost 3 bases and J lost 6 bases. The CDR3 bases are TGTGCCAGCAGTTTTTCCGGGACAGTCAATGAGCAGTTCTTC. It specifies CASSFSGTVNEQFF.